The entry below describes one TCR beta chain. This entry comes from a study of blood T cell repertoires in COVID-19. In the study overall: COVID-19 samples collected from the United States, Italy and Spain covered acute and convalescent phases.

In germline, CDR1 is SGHRS, CDR2 YFSETQ. The V gene lost 1 base and the J gene lost 5 bases, with 13 bases spanning the gap. The CDR3 totals 14 residues. TCRdb's copy holds only in-frame clones and misses some; the assay was immunoSEQ multiplex PCR. The profile shows under 250,000 clones, around four fifths of them singletons. Sequencing used peripheral blood. The rearrangement links TRBV5-1 to TRBJ2-7, with TRBD2 as a possible D gene (6 bases). The receptor was isolated from a man aged 40-49 years with acute or convalescent COVID-19. The CDR3 is CASSLSGRKDEQYF. The CDR3 coding sequence is TGCGCCAGCAGCTTGTCGGGGAGGAAAGACGAGCAGTACTTC. The whole variable domain, filled in from reference TRBV5-1 and TRBJ2-7, reads KAGVTQTPRYLIKTRGQQVTLSCSPISGHRSVSWYQQTPGQGLQFLFEYFSETQRNKGNFPGRFSGRQFSNSRSEMNVSTLELGDSALYLCASSLSGRKDEQYFGPGTRLTVT.